This TCR beta chain was identified in a study of neurological immune-mediated disorders. Germline lookup yields CDR1 SQVTM and CDR2 ANQGSEA. This CDR3 comprises 13 residues. Trimming stripped 4 bases from V and 6 bases from J, with 15 bases between. Whenever a sequencing run was performed, it yielded over 170 million TCR-beta sequences from 15-18 subjects. TCRdb independently ran MiXCR on the 5' RACE reads; one entry per CDR3 protein. The profile shows tens of thousands of distinct CDR3 sequences, 3.9% of them singletons. Study findings and constraints: In HTLV-1-associated myelopathy, TCR clonal expansion was greatest, and in multiple sclerosis it was least, below healthy controls. One related-CDR3 cluster, found by phylogenetic grouping, held repertoires of 18 of 34 multiple sclerosis patients and is a possible signature. The authors found no clinical or MRI feature associated with the multiple sclerosis repertoire cluster.

The sample holds many counts of this clonotype. Its antigen is not identified. This receptor was obtained from a man aged 30 to 39 with multiple sclerosis. The chain uses TRBV29-1 and TRBJ1-2; possibly TRBD1 for D (5 bases). Sequenced input: PBMCs. For the CDR3, the DNA is TGCAGCGTTGTTGACAGCGTGACGAATGGCTACACCTTC. As protein: CSVVDSVTNGYTF.